The 14 T cell receptor beta chains listed next were all sequenced from one sample in a study of cytomegalovirus exposure and HLA in healthy donors. PCR was performed using 60 Vbeta and 13 Jbeta primers. Libraries were prepared by immunoSEQ multiplex PCR; TCRdb keeps only in-frame clonotypes and omits some of them. The data show about 140,000 clones, approximately 80% seen once. The specimen sequenced was PBMCs. These receptors all stem from a man aged 30 to 45 in good health and CMV-seronegative.

This clone was recorded a few times. Here the CDR3 DNA reads TGCGCCAGCAGCTCCGGGACTAGCGGGTACAATGAGCAGTTCTTC. Its protein product is CASSSGTSGYNEQFF. The gene calls are TRBV5-1 and TRBJ2-1; 12 bases are a match to TRBD2. Germline V gene data show CDR1 as SGHRS and CDR2 as YFSETQ. Germline trimming cut 3 bases from V and 4 bases from J; bases unmatched to any gene: 2. CDR3 size: 15 residues.

The genes are TRBV10-2 and TRBJ2-1; maybe TRBD2 (5 bases). Germline-derived CDR1 and CDR2 are WSHSY and SAAADI. Trimming cost V 7 bases and J 6 bases, with 19 bases left between them. The CDR3 sequence is 15 residues long. CDR3 DNA: TGCGCCAGCATAGGTGTAGGGAGTATCTCCAATGAGCAGTTCTTC. Encoded protein: CASIGVGSISNEQFF.

In this sample, this clone turned up once. V and J are TRBV27 and TRBJ2-3; 7 positions match TRBD1. CDR1 is MNHEY and CDR2 is SMNVEV in the germline V gene (reference sequence). This CDR3 spans 15 amino acids. The V gene end was trimmed by 5 bases and the J gene end by 2 bases; junction bases not matched to a gene: 7. CDR3 loop: CASSDPTGPTDTQYF. The CDR3 DNA follows: TGTGCCAGCAGTGACCCGACAGGGCCCACAGATACGCAGTATTTT.

The gene calls are TRBV7-2 and TRBJ2-1; TRBD2 aligns across 8 bases. The germline gives CDR1 SGHTA, CDR2 FQGNSA. Trimming took 5 bases from V and 6 from J; bases not matched to a gene: 9. This CDR3 spans 15 amino acids. CDR3 bases: TGTGCCAGCAGCCCCCCGGGACTAGGGGGCAATGAGCAGTTCTTC. This translates into CASSPPGLGGNEQFF.

V usage is TRBV19 and J usage is TRBJ1-2; D ambiguous. Germline values: CDR1 LNHDA, CDR2 SQIVND (reference sequence). Deletions cut 2 bases from V and 5 bases from J, with 6 bases between. The CDR3 sequence is 12 residues long. CDR3 amino acids: CASSIFSYGYTF. For the CDR3, the DNA is TGTGCCAGTAGTATATTCAGTTATGGCTACACCTTC. The whole variable domain, remainder taken from reference TRBV19 and TRBJ1-2, is DGGITQSPKYLFRKEGQNVTLSCEQNLNHDAMYWYRQDPGQGLRLIYYSQIVNDFQKGDIAEGYSVSREKKESFPLTVTSAQKNPTAFYLCASSIFSYGYTFGSGTRLTVV.

This chain uses TRBV5-4 with TRBJ2-7; 7 nucleotides match TRBD1. The CDR3 contains 12 residues. CDR1 is SGHNT and CDR2 is YYREEE in the germline V gene (reference sequence). Trimming took 3 bases from V and 6 from J; bases not matched to a gene: 3. The CDR3 here is CASSWDSSEQYF. The CDR3 DNA reads as TGTGCCAGCAGCTGGGACAGCAGCGAGCAGTACTTC.

The genes are TRBV6-4 and TRBJ2-3; 7 nucleotides align to TRBD2. This CDR3 region has 14 residues. Germline V gene data show CDR1 as MRHNA and CDR2 as SNTAGT. V lost 8 bases to trimming and J lost 4 bases; unmatched junction nucleotides: 9. CDR3 coding DNA: TGTGCCAGCGGGCCCAGGGCGGGAGCAGATACGCAGTATTTT. This translates into CASGPRAGADTQYF.

A word on this clone: Other DNA variants within this sample encode the same CDR3. The genes are TRBV18 and TRBJ2-7; no clear D gene. The germline V and J ends were trimmed by 2 bases and 5 bases, with 10 bases remaining between them. Germline CDR1 KGHSH, CDR2 LQKENI. This CDR3 is built from 13 residues. The CDR3 is CASSPSPRDEQYF. CDR3 nucleotide sequence: TGTGCCAGCTCACCATCGCCCCGGGACGAGCAGTACTTC.

The chain is built from TRBV5-8 and TRBJ2-1; TRBD1 is a possible D gene (6 bases). This CDR3 is 12 amino acids long. Trimming left V 3 bases short and J 9 bases short, with 10 bases between. Germline V gene sequence: CDR1 SGHTS, CDR2 YDEGEE. The CDR3 DNA is TGTGCCAGCAGCTCAGGGGAAAGTGAGCAGTTCTTC. As protein: CASSSGESEQFF.

This clone came up once. This chain joins TRBV30 and TRBJ2-7, with D possibly TRBD1 on 5 matching bases. Between the trimmed V and J ends, which lost 0 bases and 7 bases, there was a span of 13 bases. The germline gives CDR1 GTSNPN, CDR2 SVGIG (reference sequence). This CDR3 spans 13 amino acids. The CDR3 DNA reads TGTGCCTGGAGTGTACAGGAGTGGGCAGAGCAGTACTTC. As protein: CAWSVQEWAEQYF. Supplemented by reference TRBV30 and TRBJ2-7, the full variable domain reads SQTIHQWPATLVQPVGSPLSLECTVEGTSNPNLYWYRQAAGRGLQLLFYSVGIGQISSEVPQNLSASRPQDRQFILSSKKLLLSDSGFYLCAWSVQEWAEQYFGPGTRLTVT.

The chain is built from TRBV11-2 and TRBJ1-6; no definite D call. CDR1 and CDR2 from the germline V gene are SGHAT and FQNNGV. CDR3 size: 13 residues. Trimming stripped 4 bases from V and 7 bases from J, with 8 bases between. This CDR3 reads CASSYEENSPLHF. DNA for the CDR3: TGTGCCAGCAGCTATGAAGAGAATTCACCCCTCCACTTT.

This chain links TRBV9 with TRBJ2-2; TRBD2 agrees at 16 bases. Germline V CDR1 and CDR2: SGDLS, YYNGEE. The CDR3 consists of 20 residues. After removal of 3 bases from V and 3 bases from J, the junction contained 11 bases not matched to a gene. CDR3: CASSGLGLAGGPLHTGELFF. In DNA form, the CDR3 reads TGTGCCAGCAGCGGATTGGGACTAGCGGGAGGGCCTTTACACACCGGGGAGCTGTTTTTT.

The chain has TRBV27 and TRBJ2-3; 9 bases fit TRBD1. Germline CDR1 and CDR2: MNHEY and SMNVEV (reference sequence). The CDR3 consists of 16 residues. The V gene end was trimmed by 4 bases and the J gene end by 5 bases; junction bases not matched to a gene: 10. The CDR3 region has the DNA TGTGCCAGCAGTTCCCGGACAGGGGATAGTAGAGATACGCAGTATTTT. Amino acid sequence: CASSSRTGDSRDTQYF.

The chain uses TRBV19 and TRBJ1-1; D remains unclear. The germline CDR1 and CDR2 sequences are LNHDA and SQIVND (reference sequence). The V gene lost 3 bases and the J gene lost 5 bases, with 13 bases spanning the gap. The CDR3 is made up of 14 amino acids. The CDR3 protein is CASSMGSEGTEAFF. The CDR3 region has the DNA TGTGCCAGTAGTATGGGAAGTGAGGGAACTGAAGCTTTCTTT.